This T cell receptor (beta chain) originates from a study of vaccination effects on CD4 cells after COVID-19. Pools of viral peptides were used by the ViraFEST assay to expand antigen-specific CD4+ T cells ahead of sequencing. Following 10 days of culture, CD4+ T cells were isolated. Nucleocapsid antibody tests were negative, and the vaccine recipients had no prior SARS-CoV-2 infection. Sequencing was performed with immunoSEQ multiplex PCR; in TCRdb, only in-frame clones are kept and a portion is missing. This table holds under 75,000 clones, 75% to 85% found once. The CDR3 length is 16 residues. Per the germline V gene, CDR1 is SGHRS and CDR2 is YFSETQ. V trimming: 4 bases; J trimming: 4 bases; junction bases outside the gene matches: 9. Turning to this clone: Its antigen remains unidentified.

The receptor was isolated from a human donor who received a COVID-19 vaccine. This specimen was CD4+ T cells from PBMCs cultured with SARS-CoV-2 spike peptides, taken before COVID-19 vaccination. The chain combines TRBV5-1 with TRBJ1-2; 11 nucleotides align to TRBD1. The CDR3 region is CASSLTPGQGGYGYTF. The CDR3 nucleotides read TGCGCCAGCAGCCTTACACCGGGACAGGGGGGCTATGGCTACACCTTC.